These T cell receptor beta chains were read from a single sample in a study of cytomegalovirus exposure and HLA in healthy donors. Assay: immunoSEQ multiplex PCR; the TCRdb copy retains only in-frame clones and omits some. The data show approximately 150,000 clones, and the top ten clones hold 0.96%. Sequenced material: PBMCs. The receptors shown here come from a male donor in good health and CMV-seronegative. The CDR3 runs from the conserved cysteine through the conserved F or W.

v_gene	j_gene	CDR3aa
TRBV29-1	TRBJ2-7	CSVEEPGETYEQYF
TRBV9	TRBJ2-6	CASSVGSYGVLTF
TRBV11-2	TRBJ2-7	CASSLGSGRAYEQYF
TRBV30	TRBJ1-5	CAWSVRDNQPQHF
TRBV4-1	TRBJ1-4	CASSQDLVGAKLFF
TRBV30	TRBJ1-1	CAWRRGSNTEAFF
TRBV4-2	TRBJ1-2	CASSPEQTEPVNYGYTF
TRBV7-9	TRBJ2-1	CASSLESSYNEQFF
TRBV9	TRBJ2-1	CASSVGGTGANEQFF
TRBV30	TRBJ2-7	CAWGTAYEQYF